This entry describes one T cell receptor beta chain. V shed 2 bases and J 8 bases; nucleotides not matched to a gene: 8. CDR1 and CDR2 (germline): MNHEY, SVGEGT. This CDR3 is 15 amino acids long. In the authors' workflow: Amplification with reference gene primers provided the estimates of nucleated cell counts. Sequencing was performed with immunoSEQ multiplex PCR; in TCRdb, only in-frame clones are kept and a portion is missing. That table supplies the V and J calls and clone size; D and trimming were determined from the DNA. The table records over 200,000 clones, about 68% of them present only once. This specimen comes from a study of blood T cell repertoires in COVID-19. Across the whole study: Acute and convalescent COVID-19 samples came from the United States, Italy and Spain. PBMCs, B-cell-depleted T cells, or T cells provided the cDNA or gDNA that made up the material.

The chain is built from TRBV6-2 or TRBV6-3 and TRBJ2-1; TRBD2 agrees at 8 bases. The receptor comes from a woman of 80 years or more with acute or convalescent COVID-19. The sample taken for sequencing was peripheral blood. Written as DNA, the CDR3 is TGTGCCAGCAGTTACCCCGGGAGGGGAAACGATGAGCAGTTCTTC. It encodes CASSYPGRGNDEQFF.